This T cell receptor beta chain comes out of a study of cytomegalovirus exposure and HLA in healthy donors. Study-wide background: When 350 to 500 donors were genotyped, roughly 78% of them were found to fall in the Caucasian-associated ancestry cluster. Study outcomes and limitations: Per a later analysis, HLA-associated TCR beta chains showed more clonal expansion than other, equally common TCR beta chains. The authors later linked a missense DCLRE1C variant to TCR beta V- and J-gene trimming. In a later analysis, donors in an Asian-associated ancestry cluster reportedly had fewer N-insertions in productive TCRs than the cohort mean.

With 60 Vbeta and 13 Jbeta primers, the PCR was carried out. This table comes from immunoSEQ multiplex PCR, and its TCRdb copy is limited to in-frame clones, with some not included. The table shows under 200,000 clones, with roughly 76% occurring only once. In this sample, this clone turned up a few times. The antigen is not known. Between the trimmed V and J ends, which lost 5 bases and 3 bases, there was a span of 23 bases. CDR1 is MDHEN, CDR2 SYDVKM, per germline. The CDR3 is 18 amino acids. The sequence was collected from a woman aged 45-65 years in good health and CMV-seronegative. What was sequenced was PBMCs. This chain uses TRBV28 with TRBJ1-5, with a tentative D call TRBD1 (5 bases). CDR3 nucleotides: TGTGCCAGCAGTCCGGGGAGGGGCCTTATTTTGTTCAATCAGCCCCAGCATTTT. It translates to CASSPGRGLILFNQPQHF.